This T cell receptor beta chain was sequenced for a study of blood T cell repertoires in COVID-19. Study-level information: COVID-19 samples from acute and convalescent phases originated in the United States, Italy and Spain.

Trimming removed 4 bases from V and 7 bases from J; junction bases left unmatched: 13. The CDR3 consists of 16 residues. The V gene's germline CDR1 is SGHNT and CDR2 YYREEE (reference sequence). Repertoires were generated with immunoSEQ multiplex PCR, while TCRdb's copy carries only in-frame clones and drops some. The sample shows approximately 140,000 clones, roughly 84% of them seen only once. The chain carries TRBV5-4 and TRBJ2-1, with 8 bases fitting TRBD2. The sample was PBMCs or T cells enriched from blood (not recorded which). This sequence was found in a woman between 50 and 59 years old who had been exposed to COVID-19. The CDR3 DNA follows: TGTGCCAGCAGCCCGGGGGGGACTCTTTTCCAGAATGAGCAGTTCTTC. Translated: CASSPGGTLFQNEQFF.